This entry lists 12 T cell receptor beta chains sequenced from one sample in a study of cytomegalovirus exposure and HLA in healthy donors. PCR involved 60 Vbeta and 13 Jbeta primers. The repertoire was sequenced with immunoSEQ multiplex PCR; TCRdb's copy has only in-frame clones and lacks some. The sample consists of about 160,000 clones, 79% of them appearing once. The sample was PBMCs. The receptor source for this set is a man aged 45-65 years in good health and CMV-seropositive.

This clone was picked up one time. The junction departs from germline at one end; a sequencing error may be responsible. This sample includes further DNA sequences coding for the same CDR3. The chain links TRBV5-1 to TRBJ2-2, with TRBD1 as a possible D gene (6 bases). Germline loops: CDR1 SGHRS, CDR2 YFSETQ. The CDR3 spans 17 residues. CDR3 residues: CASSLADRRLGTGELFF. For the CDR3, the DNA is TGCGCCAGTAGCTTGGCCGACAGGCGTCTGGGCACCGGGGAGCTGTTTTTT.

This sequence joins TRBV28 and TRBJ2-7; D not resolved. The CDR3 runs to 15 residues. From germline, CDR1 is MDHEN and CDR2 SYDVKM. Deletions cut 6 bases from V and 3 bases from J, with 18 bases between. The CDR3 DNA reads TGTGCCAGCAGCTTTAAATCTATCTTATACTACGAGCAGTACTTC. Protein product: CASSFKSILYYEQYF.

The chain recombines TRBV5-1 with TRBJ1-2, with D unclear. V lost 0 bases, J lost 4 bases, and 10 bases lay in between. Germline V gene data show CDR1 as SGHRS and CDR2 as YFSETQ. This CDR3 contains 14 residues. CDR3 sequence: CASSLAPGAYGYTF. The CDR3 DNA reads TGCGCCAGCAGCTTGGCCCCGGGTGCCTATGGCTACACCTTC.

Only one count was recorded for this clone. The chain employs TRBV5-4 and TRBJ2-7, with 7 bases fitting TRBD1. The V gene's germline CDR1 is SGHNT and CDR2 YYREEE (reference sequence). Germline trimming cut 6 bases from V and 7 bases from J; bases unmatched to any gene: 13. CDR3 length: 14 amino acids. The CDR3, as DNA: TGTGCCAGCACACGGTGGGACAGTCTTAGGGAGCAGTACTTC. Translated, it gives CASTRWDSLREQYF.

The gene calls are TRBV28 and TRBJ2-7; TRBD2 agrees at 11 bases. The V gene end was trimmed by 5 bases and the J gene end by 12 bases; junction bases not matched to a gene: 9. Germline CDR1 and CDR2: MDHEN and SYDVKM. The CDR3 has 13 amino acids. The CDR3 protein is CASSPLASGRTYF. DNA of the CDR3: TGTGCCAGCAGTCCTCTAGCTAGCGGGAGGACGTACTTC.

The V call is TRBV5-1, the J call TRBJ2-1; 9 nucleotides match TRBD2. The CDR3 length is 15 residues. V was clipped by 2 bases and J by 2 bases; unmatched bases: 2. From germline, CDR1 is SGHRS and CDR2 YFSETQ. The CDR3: CASSFLAGAYNEQFF. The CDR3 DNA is TGCGCCAGCAGCTTCTTAGCGGGGGCCTACAATGAGCAGTTCTTC. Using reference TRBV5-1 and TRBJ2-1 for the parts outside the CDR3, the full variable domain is KAGVTQTPRYLIKTRGQQVTLSCSPISGHRSVSWYQQTPGQGLQFLFEYFSETQRNKGNFPGRFSGRQFSNSRSEMNVSTLELGDSALYLCASSFLAGAYNEQFFGPGTRLTVL.

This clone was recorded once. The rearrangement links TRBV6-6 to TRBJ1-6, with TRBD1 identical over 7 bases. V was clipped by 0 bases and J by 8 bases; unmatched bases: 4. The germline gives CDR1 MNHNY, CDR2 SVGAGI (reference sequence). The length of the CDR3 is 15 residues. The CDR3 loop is CASSYSSRGDSPLHF. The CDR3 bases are TGTGCCAGCAGTTACTCCTCCAGGGGGGATTCACCCCTCCACTTT.

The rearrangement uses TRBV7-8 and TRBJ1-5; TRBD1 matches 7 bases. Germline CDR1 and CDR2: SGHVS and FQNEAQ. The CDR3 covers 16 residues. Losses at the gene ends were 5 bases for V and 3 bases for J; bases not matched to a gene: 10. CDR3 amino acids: CASSPRTGTFNQPQHF. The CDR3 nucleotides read TGTGCCAGCAGCCCAAGGACAGGAACCTTCAATCAGCCCCAGCATTTT.

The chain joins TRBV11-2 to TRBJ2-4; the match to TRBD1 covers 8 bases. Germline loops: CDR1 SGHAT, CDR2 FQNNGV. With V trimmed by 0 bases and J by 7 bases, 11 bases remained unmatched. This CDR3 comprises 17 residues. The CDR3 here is CASSLDRRGLPGNIQYF. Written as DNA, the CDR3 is TGTGCCAGCAGCTTAGACCGCAGGGGGCTTCCGGGGAACATTCAGTACTTC. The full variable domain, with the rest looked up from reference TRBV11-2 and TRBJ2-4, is EAGVAQSPRYKIIEKRQSVAFWCNPISGHATLYWYQQILGQGPKLLIQFQNNGVVDDSQLPKDRFSAERLKGVDSTLKIQPAKLEDSAVYLCASSLDRRGLPGNIQYFGAGTRLSVL.

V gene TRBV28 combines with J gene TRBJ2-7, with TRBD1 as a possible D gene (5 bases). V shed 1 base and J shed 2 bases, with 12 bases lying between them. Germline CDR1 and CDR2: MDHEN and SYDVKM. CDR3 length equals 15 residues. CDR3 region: CASSLSPTATYEQYF. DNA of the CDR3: TGTGCCAGCAGTTTATCTCCGACAGCAACCTACGAGCAGTACTTC. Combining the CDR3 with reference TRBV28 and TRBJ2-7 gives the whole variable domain DVKVTQSSRYLVKRTGEKVFLECVQDMDHENMFWYRQDPGLGLRLIYFSYDVKMKEKGDIPEGYSVSREKKERFSLILESASTNQTSMYLCASSLSPTATYEQYFGPGTRLTVT.

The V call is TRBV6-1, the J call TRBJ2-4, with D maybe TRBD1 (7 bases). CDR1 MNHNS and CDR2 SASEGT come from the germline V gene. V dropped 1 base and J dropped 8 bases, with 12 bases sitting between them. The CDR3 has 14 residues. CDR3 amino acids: CASSEVSRGDIQYF. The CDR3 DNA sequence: TGTGCCAGCAGTGAAGTATCCAGGGGGGACATTCAGTACTTC.

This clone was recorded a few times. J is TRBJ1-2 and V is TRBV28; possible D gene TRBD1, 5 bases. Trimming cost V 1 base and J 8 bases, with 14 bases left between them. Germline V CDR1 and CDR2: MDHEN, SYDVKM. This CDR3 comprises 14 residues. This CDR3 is CASSLSMQGGGYTF. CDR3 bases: TGTGCCAGCAGTTTATCGATGCAGGGAGGCGGCTACACCTTC.